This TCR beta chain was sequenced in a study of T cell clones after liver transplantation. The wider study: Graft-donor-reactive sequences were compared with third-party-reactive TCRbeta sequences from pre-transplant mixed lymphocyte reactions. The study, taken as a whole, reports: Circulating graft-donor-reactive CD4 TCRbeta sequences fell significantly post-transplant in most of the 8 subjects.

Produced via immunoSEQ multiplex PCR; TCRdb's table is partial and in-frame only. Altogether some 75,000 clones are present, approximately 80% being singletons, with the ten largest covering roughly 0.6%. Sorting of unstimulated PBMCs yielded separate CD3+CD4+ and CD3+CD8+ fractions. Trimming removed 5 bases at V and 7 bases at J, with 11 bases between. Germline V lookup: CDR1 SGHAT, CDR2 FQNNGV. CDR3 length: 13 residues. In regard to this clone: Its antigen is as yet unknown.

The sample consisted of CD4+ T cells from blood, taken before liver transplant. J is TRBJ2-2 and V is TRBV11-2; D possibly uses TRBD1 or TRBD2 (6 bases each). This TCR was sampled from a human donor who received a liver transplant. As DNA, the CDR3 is TGTGCCAGCAGCCAAAAGGGGGGCGGGGAGCTGTTTTTT. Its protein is CASSQKGGGELFF.